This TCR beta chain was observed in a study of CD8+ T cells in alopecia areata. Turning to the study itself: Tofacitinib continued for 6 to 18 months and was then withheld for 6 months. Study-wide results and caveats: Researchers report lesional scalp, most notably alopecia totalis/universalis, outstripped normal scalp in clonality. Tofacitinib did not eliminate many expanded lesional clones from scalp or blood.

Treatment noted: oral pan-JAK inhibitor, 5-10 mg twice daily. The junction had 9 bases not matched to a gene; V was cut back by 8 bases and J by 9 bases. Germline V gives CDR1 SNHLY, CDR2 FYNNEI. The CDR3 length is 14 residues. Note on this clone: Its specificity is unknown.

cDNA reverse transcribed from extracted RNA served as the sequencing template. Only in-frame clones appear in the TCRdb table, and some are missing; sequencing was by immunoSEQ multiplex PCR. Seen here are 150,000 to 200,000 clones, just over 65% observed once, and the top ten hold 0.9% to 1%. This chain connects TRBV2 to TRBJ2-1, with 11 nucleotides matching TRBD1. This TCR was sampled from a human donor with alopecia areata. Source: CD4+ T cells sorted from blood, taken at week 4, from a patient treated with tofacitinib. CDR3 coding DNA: TGTGCCAGCCTTCCGAGGACAGGGGGCAGTGAGCAGTTCTTC. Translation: CASLPRTGGSEQFF.